This TCR beta chain was captured by sequencing in a study of T-cell memory formation after mild COVID-19. Study summary: The study found TCR clusters largely donor specific. Overall study results and limits: Among CD4+ contracting clones, most were CM and EM, and CD8+ ones EMRA.

This clonotype showed up just a few times. Its antigen remains unknown. After 5'RACE with constant-segment primers, TCR alpha and TCR beta cDNA libraries carrying sample barcodes and UMIs were obtained. Each CDR3 protein is one row after TCRdb ran MiXCR on the 5' RACE reads. Here the sample spans some 300,000 distinct CDR3 sequences, approximately 19% being singletons. Sequencing was done on a sample of PBMCs or a T cell subset sorted from them (not recorded which). The TCR comes from a man between 18 and 35 years old who had mild COVID-19 (a few samples of this study predate the infection). Cell type and time point are not known.

The CDR3 sequence: CSGAGMAKNIQYF. CDR3 DNA sequence: TGCAGTGGGGCAGGGATGGCCAAAAACATTCAGTACTTC. This rearrangement joins TRBV20-1 to TRBJ2-4, with D maybe TRBD1 (5 bases). This CDR3 has 13 amino acids. Germline V lookup: CDR1 DFQATT, CDR2 SNEGSKA (reference sequence). V was cut by 7 bases and J by 1 base, with 11 bases left in between.